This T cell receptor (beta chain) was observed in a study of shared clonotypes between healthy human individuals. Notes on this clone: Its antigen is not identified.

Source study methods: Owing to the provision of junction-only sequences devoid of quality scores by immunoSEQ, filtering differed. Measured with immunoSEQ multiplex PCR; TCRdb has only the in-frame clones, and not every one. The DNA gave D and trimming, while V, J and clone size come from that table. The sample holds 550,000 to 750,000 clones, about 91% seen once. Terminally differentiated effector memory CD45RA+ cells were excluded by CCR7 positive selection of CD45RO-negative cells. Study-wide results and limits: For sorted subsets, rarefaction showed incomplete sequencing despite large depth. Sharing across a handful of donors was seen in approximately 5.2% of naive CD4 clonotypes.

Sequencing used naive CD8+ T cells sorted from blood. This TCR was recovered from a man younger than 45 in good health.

The DNA for the CDR3 is TGTGCCAGCAGTGCCGTTGGCAGGCTCCTTCATTACGAGCAGTACTTC. Its protein product is CASSAVGRLLHYEQYF. The chain couples TRBV28 to TRBJ2-7; D remains ambiguous. Trimming took 5 bases from V and 4 from J, leaving 21 bases between them. CDR1 MDHEN and CDR2 SYDVKM come from the germline V gene. CDR3 length equals 16 residues.